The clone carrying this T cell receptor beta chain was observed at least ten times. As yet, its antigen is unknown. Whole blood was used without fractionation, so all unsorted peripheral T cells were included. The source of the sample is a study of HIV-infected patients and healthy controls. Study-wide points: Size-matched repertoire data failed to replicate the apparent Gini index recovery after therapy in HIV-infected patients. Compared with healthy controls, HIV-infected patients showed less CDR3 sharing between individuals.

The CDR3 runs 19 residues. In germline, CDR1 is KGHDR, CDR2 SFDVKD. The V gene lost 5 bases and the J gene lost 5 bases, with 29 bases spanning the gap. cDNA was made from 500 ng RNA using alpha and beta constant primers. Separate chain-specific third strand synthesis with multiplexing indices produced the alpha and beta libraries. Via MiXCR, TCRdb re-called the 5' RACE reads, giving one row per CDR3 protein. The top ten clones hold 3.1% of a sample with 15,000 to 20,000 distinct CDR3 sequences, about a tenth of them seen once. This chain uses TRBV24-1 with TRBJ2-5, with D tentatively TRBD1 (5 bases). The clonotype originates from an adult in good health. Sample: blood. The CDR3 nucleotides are TGTGCCACCAGTGCCAGCGTACTGGGGCGGACGAGTGTAATGGAGACCCAGTACTTC. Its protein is CATSASVLGRTSVMETQYF.